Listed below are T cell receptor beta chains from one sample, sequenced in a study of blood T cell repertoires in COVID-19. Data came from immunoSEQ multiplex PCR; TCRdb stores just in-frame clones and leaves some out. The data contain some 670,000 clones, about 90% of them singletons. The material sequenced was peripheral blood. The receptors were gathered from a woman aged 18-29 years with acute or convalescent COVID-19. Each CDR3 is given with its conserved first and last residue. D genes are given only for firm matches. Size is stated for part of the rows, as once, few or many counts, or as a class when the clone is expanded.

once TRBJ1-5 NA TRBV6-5 CASSEAGNQPQHF TGTGCCAGCTCAGAGGCAGGCAATCAGCCCCAGCATTTT
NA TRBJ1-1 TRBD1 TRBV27 CASRIMTGATNTEAFF TGTGCCAGCAGAATAATGACAGGGGCTACGAACACTGAAGCTTTCTTT
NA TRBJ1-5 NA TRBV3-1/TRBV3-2 CASSQALNQPQHF TGTGCCAGCAGCCAAGCCCTAAATCAGCCCCAGCATTTT
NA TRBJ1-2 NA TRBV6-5 CASSYGSLGEDHGYTF TGTGCCAGCAGTTACGGTTCGTTGGGGGAGGATCATGGCTACACCTTC
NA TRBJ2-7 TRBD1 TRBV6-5 CATEADRGNYEQYF TGTGCCACCGAAGCGGACAGGGGGAACTACGAGCAGTACTTC
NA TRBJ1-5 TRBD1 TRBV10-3 CAISPGTGGGRSNQPQHF TGTGCCATCAGCCCCGGGACAGGGGGCGGGCGAAGCAATCAGCCCCAGCATTTT
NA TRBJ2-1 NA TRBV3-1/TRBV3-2 CASSQRGASYNEQFF TGTGCCAGCAGCCAACGCGGGGCGTCTTACAATGAGCAGTTCTTC
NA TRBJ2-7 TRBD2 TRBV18 CASSPGLGYEQYF TGTGCCAGCTCACCGGGACTAGGGTACGAGCAGTACTTC
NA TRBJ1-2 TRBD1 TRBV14 CASSQGTGANYGYTF TGTGCCAGCAGCCAAGGGACAGGGGCTAACTATGGCTACACCTTC
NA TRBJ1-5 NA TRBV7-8 CASSLFRVQPQHF TGTGCCAGCAGCTTATTCCGGGTCCAGCCCCAGCATTTT
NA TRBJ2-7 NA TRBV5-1 CASSPNPGSYEQYF TGCGCCAGCAGTCCGAACCCGGGTTCCTACGAGCAGTACTTC
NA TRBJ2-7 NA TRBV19 CASSTRRGSSYEQYF TGTGCCAGTAGTACTCGTCGTGGGAGCTCCTACGAGCAGTACTTC
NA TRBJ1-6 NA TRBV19 CASSIRGDYNSPLHF TGTGCCAGTAGTATACGGGGTGACTATAATTCACCCCTCCACTTT
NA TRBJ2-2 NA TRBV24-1 CATSAPPYRDGSTGELFF TGTGCCACCAGTGCCCCTCCCTACAGGGATGGATCCACCGGGGAGCTGTTTTTT
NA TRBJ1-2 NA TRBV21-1 CASSKARVRQGDGYTF TGTGCCAGCAGCAAAGCGCGTGTCCGACAGGGGGATGGCTACACCTTC
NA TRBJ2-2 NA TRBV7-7 CASSLSTVQNTGELFF TGTGCCAGCAGCTTAAGTACAGTTCAGAACACCGGGGAGCTGTTTTTT
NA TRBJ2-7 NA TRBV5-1 CASSTTGWGQEQYF TGCGCCAGCAGCACGACAGGTTGGGGTCAAGAGCAGTACTTC
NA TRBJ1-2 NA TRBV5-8 CASSPGGGYGYTF TGTGCCAGCAGCCCGGGAGGTGGCTATGGCTACACCTTC
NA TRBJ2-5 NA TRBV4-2 CASSQVSRRGGQETQYF TGTGCCAGCAGCCAAGTCAGTCGGCGAGGAGGACAAGAGACCCAGTACTTC
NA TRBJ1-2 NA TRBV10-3 CAISDENRNYGYTF TGTGCCATCAGTGATGAAAACCGGAACTATGGCTACACCTTC
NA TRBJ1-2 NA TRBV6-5 CASIDKGGNYGYTF TGTGCCAGCATCGATAAGGGGGGGAACTATGGCTACACCTTC
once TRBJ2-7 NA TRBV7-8 CASRESGGDEQYF TGTGCCAGCAGGGAATCCGGCGGCGACGAGCAGTACTTC
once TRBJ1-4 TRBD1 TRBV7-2 CASSLESSRQGEGEKLFF TGTGCCAGCAGCTTAGAATCCTCGCGGCAGGGGGAAGGTGAAAAACTGTTTTTT
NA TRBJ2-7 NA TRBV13 CASSYQGEQYF TGTGCCAGCAGCTATCAGGGGGAGCAGTACTTC
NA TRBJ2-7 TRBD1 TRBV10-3 CAISEGQGLSYEQYF TGTGCCATCAGTGAAGGACAGGGCTTGTCCTACGAGCAGTACTTC
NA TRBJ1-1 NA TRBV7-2 CASSFSGVTEAFF TGTGCCAGCAGCTTTTCAGGGGTTACTGAAGCTTTCTTT
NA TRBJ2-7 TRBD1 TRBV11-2 CASSRTQGAPYEQYF TGTGCCAGCAGCCGTACGCAGGGGGCCCCCTACGAGCAGTACTTC
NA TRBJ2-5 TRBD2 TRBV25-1 CASGKGTSGGQETQYF TGTGCCAGCGGGAAGGGGACTAGCGGGGGGCAAGAGACCCAGTACTTC
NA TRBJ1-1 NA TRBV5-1 CASRTGQTNTEAFF TGCGCCAGCAGAACTGGACAGACGAACACTGAAGCTTTCTTT
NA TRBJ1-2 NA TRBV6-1 CASSPPLGGDYGYTF TGTGCCAGCAGTCCGCCACTGGGGGGTGACTATGGCTACACCTTC
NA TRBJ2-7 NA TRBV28 CASRAPLIGQFYEQYF TGTGCCAGCAGAGCCCCTCTAATTGGACAATTCTACGAGCAGTACTTC
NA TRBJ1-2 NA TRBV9 CASSVGRGGYGYTF TGTGCCAGCAGCGTAGGTCGGGGTGGTTATGGCTACACCTTC
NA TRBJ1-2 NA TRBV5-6 CASRYYLPLGYGYTF TGTGCCAGCAGATATTATTTACCGCTCGGCTATGGCTACACCTTC
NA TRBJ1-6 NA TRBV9 CASAVRDTRNSPLHF TGTGCCAGCGCAGTCCGGGACACTAGAAATTCACCCCTCCACTTT
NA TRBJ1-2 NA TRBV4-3 CASSQDGGALYGYTF TGCGCCAGCAGCCAAGATGGGGGGGCCTTATATGGCTACACCTTC
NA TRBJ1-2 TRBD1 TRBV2 CASSEAGQGVRGYTF TGTGCCAGCAGTGAAGCGGGACAGGGGGTACGAGGCTACACCTTC
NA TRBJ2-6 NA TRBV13 CASSLGPGHTGANVLTF TGTGCCAGCAGCTTAGGTCCAGGGCATACTGGGGCCAACGTCCTGACTTTC
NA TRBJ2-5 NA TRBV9 CASSVVGRQETQYF TGTGCCAGCAGCGTAGTCGGTAGACAAGAGACCCAGTACTTC
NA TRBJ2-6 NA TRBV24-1 CATSVSGANVLTF TGTGCCACCAGTGTATCTGGGGCCAACGTCCTGACTTTC
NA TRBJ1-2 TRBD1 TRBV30 CAWSATAGTVGYGYTF TGTGCCTGGAGTGCAACTGCCGGGACAGTGGGCTATGGCTACACCTTC
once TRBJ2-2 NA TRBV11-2 CASRDTGGRTGELFF TGTGCCAGCAGGGACACCGGGGGTCGCACCGGGGAGCTGTTTTTT
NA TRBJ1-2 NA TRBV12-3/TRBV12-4 CASTPLTNYGYTF TGTGCCAGCACTCCTTTAACTAACTATGGCTACACCTTC
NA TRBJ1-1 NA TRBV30 CAWSPCEAFF TGTGCCTGGAGTCCGTGTGAAGCTTTCTTT
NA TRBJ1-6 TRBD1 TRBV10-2 CASRAGQGGSPLHF TGCGCCAGCAGAGCTGGACAGGGTGGATCACCCCTCCACTTT
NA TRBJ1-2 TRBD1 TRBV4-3 CASSQRQGVDYGYTF TGCGCCAGCAGCCAAAGACAGGGAGTTGATTATGGCTACACCTTC
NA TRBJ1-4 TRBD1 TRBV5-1 CASSLDPGQGRDKLFF TGCGCCAGCAGCTTGGATCCAGGACAGGGAAGGGATAAACTGTTTTTT
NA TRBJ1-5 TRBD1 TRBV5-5 CASSLGTGPSAQHF TGTGCCAGCAGCCTCGGGACAGGGCCCTCGGCCCAGCATTTT
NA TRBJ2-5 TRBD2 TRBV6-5 CASSYPGLAGEETQYF TGTGCCAGCAGTTACCCGGGACTAGCGGGGGAAGAGACCCAGTACTTC
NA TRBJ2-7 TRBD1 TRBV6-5 CASSYSRGFGYEQYF TGTGCCAGCAGTTACTCCAGGGGGTTTGGGTACGAGCAGTACTTC
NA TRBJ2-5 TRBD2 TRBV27 CASGLARSGLGPQETQYF TGTGCCAGCGGACTGGCTCGTTCGGGACTAGGTCCGCAAGAGACCCAGTACTTC
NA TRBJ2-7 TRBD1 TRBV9 CASSVADRNYEQYF TGTGCCAGCAGCGTAGCGGACAGGAATTACGAGCAGTACTTC
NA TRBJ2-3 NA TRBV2 CASSKDYTDTQYF TGTGCCAGCAGTAAGGACTACACAGATACGCAGTATTTT
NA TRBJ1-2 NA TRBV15 CATSRVVRATGYTF TGTGCCACCAGCAGAGTGGTCAGGGCGACAGGCTACACCTTC
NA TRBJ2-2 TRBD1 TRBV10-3 CAISGHGTANTGELFF TGTGCCATCAGTGGGCACGGGACAGCGAACACCGGGGAGCTGTTTTTT
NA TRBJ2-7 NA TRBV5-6 CASSLWLVGGTYEQYF TGTGCCAGCAGCTTGTGGCTGGTAGGGGGAACCTACGAGCAGTACTTC
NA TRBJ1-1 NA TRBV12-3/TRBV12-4 CASSLLATEAFF TGTGCCAGCAGTTTATTGGCCACTGAAGCTTTCTTT
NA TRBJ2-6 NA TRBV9 CASSVAVSRANVLTF TGTGCCAGCAGCGTAGCAGTGTCGAGGGCCAACGTCCTGACTTTC
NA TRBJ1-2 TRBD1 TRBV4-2 CASSLGQGLDYGYTF TGTGCCAGCAGCCTCGGACAGGGCCTAGACTATGGCTACACCTTC
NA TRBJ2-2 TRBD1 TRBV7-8 CASRIRGLGTGELFF TGTGCCAGCAGGATAAGGGGGCTAGGCACCGGGGAGCTGTTTTTT
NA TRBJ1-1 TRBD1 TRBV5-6 CASSHGQAEAFF TGTGCCAGCAGTCATGGACAGGCTGAAGCTTTCTTT